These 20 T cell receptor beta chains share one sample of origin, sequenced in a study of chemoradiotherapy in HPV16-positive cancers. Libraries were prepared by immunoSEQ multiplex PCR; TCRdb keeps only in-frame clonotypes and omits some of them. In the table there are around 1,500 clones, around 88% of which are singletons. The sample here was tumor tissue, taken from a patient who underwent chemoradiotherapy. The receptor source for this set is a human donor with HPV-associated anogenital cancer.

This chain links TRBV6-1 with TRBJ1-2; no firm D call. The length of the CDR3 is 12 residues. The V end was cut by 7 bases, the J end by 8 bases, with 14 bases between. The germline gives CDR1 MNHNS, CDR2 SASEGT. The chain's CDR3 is CASTWERRGYTF. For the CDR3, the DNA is TGTGCCAGCACATGGGAAAGGCGCGGCTACACCTTC.

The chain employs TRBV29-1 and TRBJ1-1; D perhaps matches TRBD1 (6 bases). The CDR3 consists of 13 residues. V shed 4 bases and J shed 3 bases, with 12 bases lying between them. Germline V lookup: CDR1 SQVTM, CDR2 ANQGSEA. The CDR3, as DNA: TGCAGCGTTGTGGGGGCAACGGACACTGAAGCTTTCTTT. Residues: CSVVGATDTEAFF.

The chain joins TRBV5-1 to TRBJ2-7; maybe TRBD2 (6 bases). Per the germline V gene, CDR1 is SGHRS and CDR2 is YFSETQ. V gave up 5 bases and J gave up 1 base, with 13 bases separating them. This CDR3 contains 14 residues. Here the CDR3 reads CASSGPSESYEQYF. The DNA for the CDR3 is TGCGCCAGCAGTGGACCTAGCGAGTCCTACGAGCAGTACTTC.

The CDR3 spells CAWEGQGGTEAFF. Written as DNA, the CDR3 is TGTGCCTGGGAAGGACAGGGGGGGACTGAAGCTTTCTTT. The chain recombines TRBV30 with TRBJ1-1; 10 bases line up with TRBD1. Germline CDR1 and CDR2: GTSNPN and SVGIG (reference sequence). The CDR3 spans 13 residues. With V trimmed by 5 bases and J by 5 bases, 5 bases remained unmatched. Complete variable domain (other parts from reference TRBV30 and TRBJ1-1): SQTIHQWPATLVQPVGSPLSLECTVEGTSNPNLYWYRQAAGRGLQLLFYSVGIGQISSEVPQNLSASRPQDRQFILSSKKLLLSDSGFYLCAWEGQGGTEAFFGQGTRLTVV.

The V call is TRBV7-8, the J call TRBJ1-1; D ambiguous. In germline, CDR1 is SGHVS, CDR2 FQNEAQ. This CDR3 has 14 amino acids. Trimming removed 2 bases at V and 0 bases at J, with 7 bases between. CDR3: CASSLTSMNTEAFF. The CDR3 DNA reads TGTGCCAGCAGCTTAACATCGATGAACACTGAAGCTTTCTTT.

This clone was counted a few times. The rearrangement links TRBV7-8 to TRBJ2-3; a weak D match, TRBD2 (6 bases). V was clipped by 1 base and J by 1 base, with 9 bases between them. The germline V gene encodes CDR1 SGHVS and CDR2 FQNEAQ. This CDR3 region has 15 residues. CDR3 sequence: CASSLGGGGTDTQYF. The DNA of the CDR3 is TGTGCCAGCAGCTTAGGTGGCGGGGGCACAGATACGCAGTATTTT. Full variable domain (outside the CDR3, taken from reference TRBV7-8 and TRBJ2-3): GAGVSQSPRYKVAKRGQDVALRCDPISGHVSLFWYQQALGQGPEFLTYFQNEAQLDKSGLPSDRFFAERPEGSVSTLKIQRTQQEDSAVYLCASSLGGGGTDTQYFGPGTRLTVL.

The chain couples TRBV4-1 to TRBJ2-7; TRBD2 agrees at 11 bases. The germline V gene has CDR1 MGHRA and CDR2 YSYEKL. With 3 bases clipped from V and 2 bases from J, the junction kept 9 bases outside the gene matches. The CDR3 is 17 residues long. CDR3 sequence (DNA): TGCGCCAGCAGCCACGGTGGACTAGCGGGTCAAACCTACGAGCAGTACTTC. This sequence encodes CASSHGGLAGQTYEQYF.

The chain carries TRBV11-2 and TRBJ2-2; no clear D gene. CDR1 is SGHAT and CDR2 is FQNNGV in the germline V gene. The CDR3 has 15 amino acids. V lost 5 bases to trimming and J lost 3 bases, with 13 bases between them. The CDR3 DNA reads TGTGCCAGCAGCCCATTCGCCAGTTACACCGGGGAGCTGTTTTTT. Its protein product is CASSPFASYTGELFF.

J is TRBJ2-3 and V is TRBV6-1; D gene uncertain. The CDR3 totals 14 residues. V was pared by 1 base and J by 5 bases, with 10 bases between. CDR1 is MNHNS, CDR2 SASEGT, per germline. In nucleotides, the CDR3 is TGTGCCAGCAGTGAAGTGGGCCACCTAGATACGCAGTATTTT. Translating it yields CASSEVGHLDTQYF.

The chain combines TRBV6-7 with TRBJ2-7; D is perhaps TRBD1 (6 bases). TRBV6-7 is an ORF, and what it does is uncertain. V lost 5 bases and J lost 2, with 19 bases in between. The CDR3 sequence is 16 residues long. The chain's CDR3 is CASSKITGILPYEQYF. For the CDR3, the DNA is TGTGCCAGCAGTAAGATTACAGGGATTTTACCCTACGAGCAGTACTTC.

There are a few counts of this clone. The CDR3 nucleotides read TGTGCCTGGAAGGACAGGGGGTCCTACGAGCAGTACTTC. This translates into CAWKDRGSYEQYF. The gene calls are TRBV30 and TRBJ2-7, with 10 bases matching TRBD1. This CDR3 is built from 13 residues. CDR1 GTSNPN and CDR2 SVGIG come from the germline V gene (reference sequence). Trimming at V came to 4 bases and at J to 1 base, leaving 1 base not matched to a gene.

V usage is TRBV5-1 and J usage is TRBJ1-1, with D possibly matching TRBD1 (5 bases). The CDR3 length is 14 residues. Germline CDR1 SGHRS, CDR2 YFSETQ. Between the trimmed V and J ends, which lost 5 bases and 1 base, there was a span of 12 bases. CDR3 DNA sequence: TGCGCCAGCAGTTACGACGGGGGGAACACTGAAGCTTTCTTT. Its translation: CASSYDGGNTEAFF.

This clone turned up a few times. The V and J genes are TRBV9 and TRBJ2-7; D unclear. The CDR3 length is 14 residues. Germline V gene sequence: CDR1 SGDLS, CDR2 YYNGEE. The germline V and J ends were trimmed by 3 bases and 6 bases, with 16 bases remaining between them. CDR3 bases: TGTGCCAGCAGCGCGGACGGAACCGCAGGCGAGCAGTACTTC. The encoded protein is CASSADGTAGEQYF.

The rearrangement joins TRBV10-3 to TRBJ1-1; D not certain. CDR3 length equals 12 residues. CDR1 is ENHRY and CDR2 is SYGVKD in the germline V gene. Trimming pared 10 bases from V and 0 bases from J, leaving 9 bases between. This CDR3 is CATPPMNTEAFF. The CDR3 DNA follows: TGTGCCACACCACCCATGAACACTGAAGCTTTCTTT.

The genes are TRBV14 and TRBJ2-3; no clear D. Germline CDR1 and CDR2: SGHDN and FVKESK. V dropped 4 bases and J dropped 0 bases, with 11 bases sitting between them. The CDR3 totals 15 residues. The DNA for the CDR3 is TGTGCCAGCAGCCGAACGGTGGGGAGCACAGATACGCAGTATTTT. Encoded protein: CASSRTVGSTDTQYF.

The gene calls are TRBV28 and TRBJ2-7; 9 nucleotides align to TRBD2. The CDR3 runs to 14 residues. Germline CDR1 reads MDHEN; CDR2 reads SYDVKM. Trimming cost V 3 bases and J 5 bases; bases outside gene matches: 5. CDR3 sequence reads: CASSFAGGRNEQYF. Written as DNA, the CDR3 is TGTGCCAGCAGTTTCGCGGGGGGGCGAAACGAGCAGTACTTC. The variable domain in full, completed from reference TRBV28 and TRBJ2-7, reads DVKVTQSSRYLVKRTGEKVFLECVQDMDHENMFWYRQDPGLGLRLIYFSYDVKMKEKGDIPEGYSVSREKKERFSLILESASTNQTSMYLCASSFAGGRNEQYFGPGTRLTVT.

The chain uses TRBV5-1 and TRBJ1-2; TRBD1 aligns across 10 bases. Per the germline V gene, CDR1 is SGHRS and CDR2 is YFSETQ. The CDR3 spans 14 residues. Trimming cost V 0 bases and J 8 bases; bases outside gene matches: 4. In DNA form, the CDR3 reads TGCGCCAGCAGCTTGGGGGACAGGGGATACGGCTACACCTTC. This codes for CASSLGDRGYGYTF.

CDR3 coding DNA: TGTGCCAGCAGCTTTTATACACAGGGTGGCACCGGGGAGCTGTTTTTT. This codes for CASSFYTQGGTGELFF. This chain links TRBV7-6 with TRBJ2-2, with a possible D match to TRBD1 (6 bases). Trimming took 3 bases from V and 4 from J, leaving 15 bases between them. Germline V gene sequence: CDR1 SGHVS, CDR2 FNYEAQ. The CDR3 contains 16 residues.

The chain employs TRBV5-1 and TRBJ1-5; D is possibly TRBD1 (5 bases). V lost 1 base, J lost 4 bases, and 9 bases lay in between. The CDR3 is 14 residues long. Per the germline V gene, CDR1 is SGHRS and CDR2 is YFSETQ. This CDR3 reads CASSLWGGNQPQHF. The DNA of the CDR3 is TGCGCCAGCAGCTTGTGGGGGGGAAATCAGCCCCAGCATTTT.

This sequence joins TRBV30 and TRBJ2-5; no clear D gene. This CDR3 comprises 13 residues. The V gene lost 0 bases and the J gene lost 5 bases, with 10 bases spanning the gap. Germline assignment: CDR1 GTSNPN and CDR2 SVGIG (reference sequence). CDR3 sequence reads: CAWSVFGRETQYF. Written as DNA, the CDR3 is TGTGCCTGGAGTGTTTTCGGAAGGGAGACCCAGTACTTC.